Sequencing of this T cell receptor beta chain was carried out in a study of T cell repertoires in cytomegalovirus infection. Study summary: HLA-C-restricted CMV epitopes, recently identified, and well-studied HLA-B-restricted ones were used by the study. Both CMV infection and a matching HLA type were indicated by public TCR beta signatures.

This clonotype was seen ten or more times. The antigen is undetermined. The V segment lost 0 bases and the J segment 4 bases; nucleotides outside the gene matches: 6. The CDR3 has 16 amino acids. Germline V gene data show CDR1 as MGHRA and CDR2 as YSYEKL. Study results and caveats: CMV-specific TCR beta clonotypes restricted by HLA-C were the ones dominating the ex vivo response. Carriers of CMV plus the relevant HLA were identified by cumulative public TCR beta family frequency.

TCRdb itself ran the reads through MiXCR, one entry per CDR3 protein. The sample includes 250,000 to 300,000 distinct CDR3 sequences, roughly 21% of them seen just once. V gene TRBV4-1 combines with J gene TRBJ1-1; 9 bases match TRBD1. Source: cultured PBMCs, taken from culture after CMV antigen stimulation. This TCR was sampled from a human donor in good health (CMV status not recorded). Some clones in this sample may be carry-over from other donors' samples. The CDR3 spells CASSQEGTGLATEAFF. The DNA of the CDR3 is TGCGCCAGCAGCCAAGAAGGGACAGGGTTGGCCACTGAAGCTTTCTTT.